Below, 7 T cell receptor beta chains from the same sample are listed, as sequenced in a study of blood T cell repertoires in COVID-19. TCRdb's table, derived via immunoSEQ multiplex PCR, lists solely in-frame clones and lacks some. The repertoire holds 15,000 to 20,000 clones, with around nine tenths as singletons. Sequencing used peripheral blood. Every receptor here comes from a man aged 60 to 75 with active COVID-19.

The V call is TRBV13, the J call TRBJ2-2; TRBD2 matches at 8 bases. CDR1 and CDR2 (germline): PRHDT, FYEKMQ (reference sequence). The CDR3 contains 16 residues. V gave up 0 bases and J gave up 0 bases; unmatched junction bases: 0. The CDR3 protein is CASSLGGGANTGELFF. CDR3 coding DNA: TGTGCCAGCAGCTTAGGCGGGGGGGCGAACACCGGGGAGCTGTTTTTT.

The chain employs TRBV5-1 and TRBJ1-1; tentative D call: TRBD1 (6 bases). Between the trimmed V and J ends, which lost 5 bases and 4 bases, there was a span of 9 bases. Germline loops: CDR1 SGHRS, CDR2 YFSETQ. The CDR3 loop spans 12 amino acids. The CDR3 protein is CASSEGGTEAFF. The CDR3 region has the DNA TGCGCCAGCAGTGAAGGGGGCACTGAAGCTTTCTTT. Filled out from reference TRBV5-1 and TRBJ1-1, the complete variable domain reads KAGVTQTPRYLIKTRGQQVTLSCSPISGHRSVSWYQQTPGQGLQFLFEYFSETQRNKGNFPGRFSGRQFSNSRSEMNVSTLELGDSALYLCASSEGGTEAFFGQGTRLTVV.

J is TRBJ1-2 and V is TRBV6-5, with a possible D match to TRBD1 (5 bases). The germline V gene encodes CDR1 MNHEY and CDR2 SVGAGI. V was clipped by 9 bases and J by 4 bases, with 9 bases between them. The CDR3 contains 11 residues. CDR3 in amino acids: CASTQGYGYTF. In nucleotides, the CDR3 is TGTGCCAGTACCCAGGGCTATGGCTACACCTTC.

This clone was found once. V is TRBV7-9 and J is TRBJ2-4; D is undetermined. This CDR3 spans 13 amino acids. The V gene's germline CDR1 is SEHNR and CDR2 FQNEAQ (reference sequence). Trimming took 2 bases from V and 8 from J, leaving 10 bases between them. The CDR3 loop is CASSLSFSDIQYF. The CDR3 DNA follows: TGTGCCAGCAGCTTATCGTTCTCCGACATTCAGTACTTC. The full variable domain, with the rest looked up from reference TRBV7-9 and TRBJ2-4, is DTGVSQNPRHKITKRGQNVTFRCDPISEHNRLYWYRQTLGQGPEFLTYFQNEAQLEKSRLLSDRFSAERPKGSFSTLEIQRTEQGDSAMYLCASSLSFSDIQYFGAGTRLSVL.

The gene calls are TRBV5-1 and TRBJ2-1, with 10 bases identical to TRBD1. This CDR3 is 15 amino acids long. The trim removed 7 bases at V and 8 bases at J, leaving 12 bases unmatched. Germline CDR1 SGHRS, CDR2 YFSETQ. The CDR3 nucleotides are TGCGCCAGCGCGCACGGACAGGGGGAATGGGATGAGCAGTTCTTC. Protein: CASAHGQGEWDEQFF.

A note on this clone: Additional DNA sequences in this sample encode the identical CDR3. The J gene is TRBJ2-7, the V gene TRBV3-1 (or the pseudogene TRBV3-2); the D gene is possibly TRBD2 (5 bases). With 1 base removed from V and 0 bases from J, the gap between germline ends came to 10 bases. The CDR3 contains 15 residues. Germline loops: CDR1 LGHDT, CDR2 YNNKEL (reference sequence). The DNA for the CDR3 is TGTGCCAGCAGCCAAGGCTTCGGGGACTCCTACGAGCAGTACTTC. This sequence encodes CASSQGFGDSYEQYF.

CDR3 DNA sequence: TGTGCCAGCAGTCGACATGTCTCCTACGAGCAGTACTTC. It is translated as CASSRHVSYEQYF. V is TRBV27 and J is TRBJ2-7; no reliable D call. Per the germline V gene, CDR1 is MNHEY and CDR2 is SMNVEV (reference sequence). Deletions cut 5 bases from V and 0 bases from J, with 8 bases between. This CDR3 is built from 13 residues.